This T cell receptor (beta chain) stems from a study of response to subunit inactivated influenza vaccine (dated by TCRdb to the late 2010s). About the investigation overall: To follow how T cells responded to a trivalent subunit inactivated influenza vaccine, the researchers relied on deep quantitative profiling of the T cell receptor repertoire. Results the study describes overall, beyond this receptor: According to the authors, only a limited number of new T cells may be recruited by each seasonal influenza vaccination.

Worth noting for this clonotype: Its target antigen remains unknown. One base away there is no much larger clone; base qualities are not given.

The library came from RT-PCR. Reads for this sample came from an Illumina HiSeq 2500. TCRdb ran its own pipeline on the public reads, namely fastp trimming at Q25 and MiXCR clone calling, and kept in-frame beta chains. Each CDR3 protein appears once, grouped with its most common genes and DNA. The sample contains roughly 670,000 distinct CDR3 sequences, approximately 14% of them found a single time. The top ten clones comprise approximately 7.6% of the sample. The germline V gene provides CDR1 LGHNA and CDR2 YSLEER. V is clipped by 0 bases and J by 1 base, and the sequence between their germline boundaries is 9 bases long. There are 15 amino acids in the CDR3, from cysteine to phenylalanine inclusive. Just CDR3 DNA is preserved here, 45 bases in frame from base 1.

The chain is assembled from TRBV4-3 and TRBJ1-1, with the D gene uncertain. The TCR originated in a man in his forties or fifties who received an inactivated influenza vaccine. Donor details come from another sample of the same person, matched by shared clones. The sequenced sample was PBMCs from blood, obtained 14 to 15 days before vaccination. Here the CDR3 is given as CASSQEPGSNTEAFF. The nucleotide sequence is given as TGCGCCAGCAGCCAAGAGCCGGGTTCGAACACTGAAGCTTTCTTT.